A selection of T cell receptor beta chains follows, all from one sample in a study of OX40 agonist ivuxolimab in advanced cancers. Sequenced by immunoSEQ multiplex PCR; TCRdb stores in-frame clones only, minus some. Of tens of thousands of clones detected, roughly 92% appear once; the ten largest clones hold 0.9% to 1.2%. This specimen was CD4+ or CD8+ T cells sorted from blood, taken in a trial of the OX40 agonist ivuxolimab. The receptors here all came from an adult with an advanced solid tumor such as melanoma, head and neck, liver or kidney cancer. Each CDR3 is given with its conserved first and last residue. A D gene is named only where the DNA matches it firmly. Clone size appears in some rows only: once, few, many, or a class for an expanded clone.

clone_size,v_call,d_call,j_call,cdr3_nt,cdr3_aa
few,TRBV27,TRBD1,TRBJ1-1,TGTGCCAGCAGTTACAGGGGGGACATGAACACTGAAGCTTTCTTT,CASSYRGDMNTEAFF
once,TRBV5-1,.,TRBJ2-2,TGCGCCAGCAGCCAGGACGGATTCAACACCGGGGAGCTGTTTTTT,CASSQDGFNTGELFF
.,TRBV28,.,TRBJ2-7,TGTGCCAGCACTCGATTAGCGAGGGGCGCCTACGAGCAGTACTTC,CASTRLARGAYEQYF
.,TRBV9,.,TRBJ2-2,TGTGCCAGCAGCGTAGGGATGGACACCGGGGAGCTGTTTTTT,CASSVGMDTGELFF
.,TRBV4-2,.,TRBJ2-7,TGTGCCAGCAGCCAAGATCTCCCCCGACTAGTATCCGCCTACGAGCAGTACTTC,CASSQDLPRLVSAYEQYF
.,TRBV5-1,.,TRBJ2-6,TGCGCCAGCAGCCCCGAGGCAGGTTTTGGGGCCAACGTCCTGACTTTC,CASSPEAGFGANVLTF
.,TRBV21-1,.,TRBJ2-6,TGTGCCAGCAGCATCGCAGACTCTGGGGCCAACGTCCTGACTTTC,CASSIADSGANVLTF
.,TRBV5-1,TRBD2,TRBJ2-1,TGCGCCAGCAGCACCCTCGGACTAGCGGGCAACAATGAGCAGTTCTTC,CASSTLGLAGNNEQFF
.,TRBV27,TRBD2,TRBJ2-1,TGTGCCACTGGGGCTAGCGGAACTTACAATGAGCAGTTCTTC,CATGASGTYNEQFF
.,TRBV6-1,TRBD2,TRBJ2-5,TGTGCCAGCAGTCCCCGGGGCGGGAGGGAGACCCAGTACTTC,CASSPRGGRETQYF
few,TRBV7-3,TRBD1,TRBJ2-7,TGTGCCAGCAGCCCCGCTACAGGGGCGCCCCTCAACTTC,CASSPATGAPLNF
.,TRBV5-6,.,TRBJ2-4,TGTGCCTGGACCTACGAGAATCAGGGAGCCAAAAACATTCAGTACTTC,CAWTYENQGAKNIQYF
.,TRBV4-1,TRBD1,TRBJ2-1,TGCGCCAGCAGCCAACCCTTGAGGGGGCCATCCTACAATGAGCAGTTCTTC,CASSQPLRGPSYNEQFF
.,TRBV6-1,.,TRBJ2-7,TGTGCCAGCAGTGAATCCCCAGGGACCTACGAGCAGTACTTC,CASSESPGTYEQYF
.,TRBV7-6,TRBD2,TRBJ2-1,TGTGCCAGCAGCTCCCTAGATAGCGGGCACAATGAGCAGTTCTTC,CASSSLDSGHNEQFF
.,TRBV21-1,.,TRBJ2-7,TGTGCCAGCAGCAGCCTTGCCCCTCTCTACGAGCAGTACTTC,CASSSLAPLYEQYF
.,TRBV5-4,TRBD2,TRBJ2-7,TGTGCCAGCGGAATTCAGACTAGCGGGAGGGCCCGCGAGCAGTACTTC,CASGIQTSGRAREQYF
.,TRBV7-2,.,TRBJ2-1,TGTGCCTCCAAGGCGCGGGGAAACTACAATGAGCAGTTCTTC,CASKARGNYNEQFF
once,TRBV6-5,TRBD2,TRBJ2-7,TGTGCCAGCAACAAGGGACTAGGGGGATACGAGCAGTACTTC,CASNKGLGGYEQYF
.,TRBV7-9,.,TRBJ2-7,TGTGCCAGCAGTAGACTTGATTCCTACGATGAGCAGTACTTC,CASSRLDSYDEQYF